The present T cell receptor (beta chain) was sequenced within a study of technical replicates of blood from several donors. Data came from immunoSEQ multiplex PCR; TCRdb stores just in-frame clones and leaves some out. The sample lists some 74,000 clones, 95% to 97% seen once, with 0.25% to 0.35% in the top ten. With 1 base removed from V and 0 bases from J, the gap between germline ends came to 12 bases. Germline V gene lookup returns CDR1 SGHAT and CDR2 FQNNGV. This CDR3 comprises 16 residues. Sequenced material: T cells isolated from PBMCs. The chain employs TRBV11-2 and TRBJ1-1; no clear D gene. The clonotype comes from a human donor in good health. As DNA, the CDR3 is TGTGCCAGCAGCTTAGTCTTCCGGGAGTTGAACACTGAAGCTTTCTTT. Translating gives CASSLVFRELNTEAFF.